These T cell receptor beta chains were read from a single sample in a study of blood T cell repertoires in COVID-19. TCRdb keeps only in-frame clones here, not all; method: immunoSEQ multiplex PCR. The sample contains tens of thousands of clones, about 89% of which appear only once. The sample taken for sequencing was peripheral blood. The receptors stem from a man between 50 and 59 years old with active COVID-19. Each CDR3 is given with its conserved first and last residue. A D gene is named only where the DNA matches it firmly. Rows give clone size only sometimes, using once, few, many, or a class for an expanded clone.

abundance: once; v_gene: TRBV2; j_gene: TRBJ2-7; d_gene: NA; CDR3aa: CASSVEVISYEQYF; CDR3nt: TGTGCCAGCAGTGTCGAGGTGATCTCCTACGAGCAGTACTTC
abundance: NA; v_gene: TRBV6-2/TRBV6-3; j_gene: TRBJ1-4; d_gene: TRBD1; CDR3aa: CASSRTGANNEKLFF; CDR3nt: TGTGCCAGCAGTCGAACAGGGGCAAACAATGAAAAACTGTTTTTT
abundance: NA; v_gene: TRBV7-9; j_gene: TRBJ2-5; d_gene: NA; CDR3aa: CASSQTGGETQYF; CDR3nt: TGTGCCAGCAGCCAAACAGGAGGGGAGACCCAGTACTTC
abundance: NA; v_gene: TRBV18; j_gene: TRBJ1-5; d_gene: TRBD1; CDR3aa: CASSEGQYNQPQHF; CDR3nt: TGTGCCAGCTCAGAGGGACAGTACAATCAGCCCCAGCATTTT
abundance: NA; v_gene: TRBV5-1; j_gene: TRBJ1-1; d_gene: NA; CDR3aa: CASSLGLSREAFF; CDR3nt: TGCGCCAGCAGCTTGGGTTTGTCCCGTGAAGCTTTCTTT
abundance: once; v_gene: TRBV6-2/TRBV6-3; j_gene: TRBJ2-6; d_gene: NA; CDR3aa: CASSYSTESGANVLTF; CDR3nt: TGTGCCAGCAGTTACTCGACGGAGTCTGGGGCCAACGTCCTGACTTTC
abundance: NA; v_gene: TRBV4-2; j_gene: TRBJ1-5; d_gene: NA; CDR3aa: CASSQESQSHQPQHF; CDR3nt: TGTGCCAGCAGCCAAGAAAGTCAGTCTCATCAGCCCCAGCATTTT
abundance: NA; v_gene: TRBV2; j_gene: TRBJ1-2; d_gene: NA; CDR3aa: CASSETGGYTF; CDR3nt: TGTGCCAGCAGTGAAACCGGTGGCTACACCTTC
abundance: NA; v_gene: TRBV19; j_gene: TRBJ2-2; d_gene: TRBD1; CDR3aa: CASKGQGRDTGELFF; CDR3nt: TGTGCCAGTAAGGGACAGGGGAGGGACACCGGGGAGCTGTTTTTT
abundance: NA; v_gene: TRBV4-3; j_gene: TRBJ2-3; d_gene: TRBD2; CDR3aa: CASSQAVRGGGTDTQYF; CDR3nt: TGCGCCAGCAGCCAAGCGGTCCGGGGGGGAGGCACAGATACGCAGTATTTT
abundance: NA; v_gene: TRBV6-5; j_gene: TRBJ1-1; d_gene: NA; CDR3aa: CASSETVVAFF; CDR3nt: TGTGCCAGCAGCGAGACTGTGGTAGCTTTCTTT
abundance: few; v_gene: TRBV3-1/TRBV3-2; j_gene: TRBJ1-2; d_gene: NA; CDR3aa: CASSQGGNGYTF; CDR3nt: TGTGCCAGCAGCCAAGGAGGGAATGGCTACACCTTC
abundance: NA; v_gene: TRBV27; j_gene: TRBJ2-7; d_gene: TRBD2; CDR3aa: CASSDTSGPTGEQYF; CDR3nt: TGTGCCAGCAGTGACACTAGCGGACCTACGGGGGAGCAGTACTTC
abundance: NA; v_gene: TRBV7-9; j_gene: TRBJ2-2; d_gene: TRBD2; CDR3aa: CASSWTSATGELFF; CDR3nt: TGTGCCAGCTCATGGACTAGCGCCACCGGGGAGCTGTTTTTT
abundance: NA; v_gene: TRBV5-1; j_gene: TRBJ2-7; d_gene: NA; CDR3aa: CASSLAGETHEQYF; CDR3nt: TGCGCCAGCAGCTTGGCCGGAGAAACCCACGAGCAGTACTTC
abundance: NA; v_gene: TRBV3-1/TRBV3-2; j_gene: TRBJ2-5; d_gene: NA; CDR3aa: CASSPTGGWQETQYF; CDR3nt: TGTGCCAGCAGCCCGACCGGCGGGTGGCAAGAGACCCAGTACTTC
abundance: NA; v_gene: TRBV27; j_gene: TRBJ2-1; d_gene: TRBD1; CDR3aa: CASSLSTGTGGSEQFF; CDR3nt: TGTGCCAGCAGTTTAAGTACCGGGACAGGGGGTAGCGAGCAGTTCTTC
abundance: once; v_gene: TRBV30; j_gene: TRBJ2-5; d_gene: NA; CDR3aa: CAWRGGGETQYF; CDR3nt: TGTGCCTGGAGAGGAGGTGGAGAGACCCAGTACTTC
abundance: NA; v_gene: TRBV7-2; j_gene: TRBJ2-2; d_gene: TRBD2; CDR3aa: CASSLLAGAGGELFF; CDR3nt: TGTGCCAGCAGCCTACTAGCGGGAGCCGGCGGGGAGCTGTTTTTT
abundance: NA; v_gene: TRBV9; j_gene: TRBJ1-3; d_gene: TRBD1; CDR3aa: CASSVGQGIGNTIYF; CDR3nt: TGTGCCAGCAGCGTTGGACAGGGGATCGGAAACACCATATATTTT
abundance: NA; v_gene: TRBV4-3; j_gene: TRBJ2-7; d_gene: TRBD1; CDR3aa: CASSSATGANYEQYF; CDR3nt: TGCGCCAGCAGCTCAGCAACAGGGGCAAACTACGAGCAGTACTTC
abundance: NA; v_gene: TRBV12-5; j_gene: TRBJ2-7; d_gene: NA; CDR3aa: CASGLVGQSYEQYF; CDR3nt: TGTGCTAGTGGTTTGGTAGGACAGTCCTACGAGCAGTACTTC
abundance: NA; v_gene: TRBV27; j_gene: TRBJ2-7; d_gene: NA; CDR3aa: CASSSPARVIYEQYF; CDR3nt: TGTGCCAGCAGTTCCCCGGCCAGGGTAATCTACGAGCAGTACTTC
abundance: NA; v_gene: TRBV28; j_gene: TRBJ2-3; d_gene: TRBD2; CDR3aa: CASSAPGLAGGGDTQYF; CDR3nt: TGTGCCAGCAGTGCTCCGGGACTAGCGGGAGGGGGAGATACGCAGTATTTT
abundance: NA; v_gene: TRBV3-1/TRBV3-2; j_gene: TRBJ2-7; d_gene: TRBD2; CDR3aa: CASSPRLANTYEQYF; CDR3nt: TGTGCCAGCAGCCCCCGACTAGCGAATACCTACGAGCAGTACTTC
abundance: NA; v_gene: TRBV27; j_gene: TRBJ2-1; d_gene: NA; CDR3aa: CASSGDFPYNEQFF; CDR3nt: TGTGCCAGCAGTGGAGACTTTCCCTACAATGAGCAGTTCTTC
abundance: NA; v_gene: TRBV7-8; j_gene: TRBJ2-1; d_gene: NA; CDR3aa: CASSLPRDSPSSYNEQFF; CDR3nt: TGTGCCAGCAGCTTACCCCGGGACTCCCCCAGCTCCTACAATGAGCAGTTCTTC
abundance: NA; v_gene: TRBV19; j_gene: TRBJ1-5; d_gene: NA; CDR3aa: CATDNRNRQPQHF; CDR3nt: TGTGCCACCGACAACAGGAATCGACAGCCCCAGCATTTT
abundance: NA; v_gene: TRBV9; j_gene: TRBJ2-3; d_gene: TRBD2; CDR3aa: CASSVGLADSLDTQYF; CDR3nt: TGTGCCAGCAGCGTAGGCCTAGCGGACTCCTTAGATACGCAGTATTTT
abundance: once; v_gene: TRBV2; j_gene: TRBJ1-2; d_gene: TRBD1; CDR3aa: CASSGRDRPNYGYTF; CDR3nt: TGTGCCAGCAGTGGCCGGGACAGACCAAACTATGGCTACACCTTC